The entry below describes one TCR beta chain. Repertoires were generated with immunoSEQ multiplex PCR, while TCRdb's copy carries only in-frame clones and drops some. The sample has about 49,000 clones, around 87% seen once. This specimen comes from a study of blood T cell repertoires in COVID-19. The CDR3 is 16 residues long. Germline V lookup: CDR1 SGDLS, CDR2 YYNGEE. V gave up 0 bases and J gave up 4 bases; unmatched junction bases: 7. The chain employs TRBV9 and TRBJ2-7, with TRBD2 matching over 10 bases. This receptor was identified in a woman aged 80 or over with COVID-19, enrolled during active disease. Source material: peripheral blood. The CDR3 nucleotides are TGTGCCAGCAGCGTAGCGCTAGCGGGAGTCCCTTACGAGCAGTACTTC. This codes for CASSVALAGVPYEQYF.